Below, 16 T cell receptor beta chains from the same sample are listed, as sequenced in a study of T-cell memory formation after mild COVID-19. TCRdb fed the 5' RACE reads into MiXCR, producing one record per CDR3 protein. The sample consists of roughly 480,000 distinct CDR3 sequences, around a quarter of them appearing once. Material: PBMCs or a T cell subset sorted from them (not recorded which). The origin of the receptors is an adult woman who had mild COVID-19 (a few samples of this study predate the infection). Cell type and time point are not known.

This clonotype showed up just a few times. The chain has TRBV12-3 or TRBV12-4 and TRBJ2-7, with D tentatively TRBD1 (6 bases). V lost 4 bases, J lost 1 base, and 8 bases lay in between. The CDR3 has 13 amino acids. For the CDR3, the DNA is TGTGCCAGCAGTTGGGGGCGGTCCTACGAGCAGTACTTC. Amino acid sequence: CASSWGRSYEQYF.

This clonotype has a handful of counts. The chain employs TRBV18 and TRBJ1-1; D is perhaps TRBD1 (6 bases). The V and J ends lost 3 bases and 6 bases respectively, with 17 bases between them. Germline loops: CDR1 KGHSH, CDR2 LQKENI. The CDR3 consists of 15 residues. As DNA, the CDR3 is TGTGCCAGCTCACCGATCCTATCAGGGGTCTCTGAAGCTTTCTTT. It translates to CASSPILSGVSEAFF.

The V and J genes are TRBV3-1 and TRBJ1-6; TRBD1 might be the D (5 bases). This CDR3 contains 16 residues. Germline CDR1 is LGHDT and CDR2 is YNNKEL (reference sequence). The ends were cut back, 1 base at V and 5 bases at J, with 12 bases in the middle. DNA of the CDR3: TGTGCCAGCAGCCAAGGATGGGGGTCGAATAATTCACCCCTCCACTTT. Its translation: CASSQGWGSNNSPLHF. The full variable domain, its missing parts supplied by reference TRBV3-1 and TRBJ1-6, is DTAVSQTPKYLVTQMGNDKSIKCEQNLGHDTMYWYKQDSKKFLKIMFSYNNKELIINETVPNRFSPKSPDKAHLNLHINSLELGDSAVYFCASSQGWGSNNSPLHFGNGTRLTVT.

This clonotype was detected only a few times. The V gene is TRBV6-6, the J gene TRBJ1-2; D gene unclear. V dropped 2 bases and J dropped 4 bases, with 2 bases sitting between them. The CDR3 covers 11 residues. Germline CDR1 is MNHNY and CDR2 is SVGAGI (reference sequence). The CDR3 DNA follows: TGTGCCAGCAGTTACAGCTATGGCTACACCTTC. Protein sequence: CASSYSYGYTF.

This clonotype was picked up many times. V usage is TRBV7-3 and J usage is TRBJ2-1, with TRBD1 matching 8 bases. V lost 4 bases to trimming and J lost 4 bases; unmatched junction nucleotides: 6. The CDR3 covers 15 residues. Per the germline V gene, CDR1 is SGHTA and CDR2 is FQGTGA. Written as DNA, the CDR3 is TGTGCCAGCAGCTACGGGACAGGAGCTTACAATGAGCAGTTCTTC. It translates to CASSYGTGAYNEQFF.

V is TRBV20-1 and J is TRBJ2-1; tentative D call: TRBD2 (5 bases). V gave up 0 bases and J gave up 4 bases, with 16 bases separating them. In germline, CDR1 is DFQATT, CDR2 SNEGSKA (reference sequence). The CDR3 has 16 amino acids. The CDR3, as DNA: TGCAGTGCTAGAGATCCTCTGCGCGGGCCTTACAATGAGCAGTTCTTC. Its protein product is CSARDPLRGPYNEQFF.

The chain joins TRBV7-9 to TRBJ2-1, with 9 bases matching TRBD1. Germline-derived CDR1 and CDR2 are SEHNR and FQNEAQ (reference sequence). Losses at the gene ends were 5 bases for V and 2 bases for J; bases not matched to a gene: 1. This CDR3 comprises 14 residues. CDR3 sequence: CASSRQGAYNEQFF. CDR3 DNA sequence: TGTGCCAGCAGCCGACAGGGGGCCTACAATGAGCAGTTCTTC.

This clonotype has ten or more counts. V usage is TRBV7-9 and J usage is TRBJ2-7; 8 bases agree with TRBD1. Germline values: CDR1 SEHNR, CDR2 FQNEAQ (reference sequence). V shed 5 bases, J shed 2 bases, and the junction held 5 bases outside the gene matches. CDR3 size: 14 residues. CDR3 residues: CASSPGGRPYEQYF. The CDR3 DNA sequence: TGTGCCAGCAGCCCAGGGGGCAGGCCCTACGAGCAGTACTTC.

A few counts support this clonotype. The CDR3 nucleotides read TGCGCCAGCAGCCAAGACTCCGGGGCCCGACAGGGCTACACCTTC. The encoded protein is CASSQDSGARQGYTF. The rearrangement joins TRBV4-1 to TRBJ1-2; weak D call: TRBD1 (5 bases). This CDR3 is 15 amino acids long. Germline V gene data show CDR1 as MGHRA and CDR2 as YSYEKL. V was clipped by 0 bases and J by 8 bases, with 16 bases between them.

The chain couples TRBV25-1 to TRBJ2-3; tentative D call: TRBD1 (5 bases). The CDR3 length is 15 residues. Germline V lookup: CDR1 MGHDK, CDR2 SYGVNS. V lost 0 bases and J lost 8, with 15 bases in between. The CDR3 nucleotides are TGTGCCAGCAGTGAATATGGCAGGGTTGGTGGTACGCAGTATTTT. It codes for CASSEYGRVGGTQYF.

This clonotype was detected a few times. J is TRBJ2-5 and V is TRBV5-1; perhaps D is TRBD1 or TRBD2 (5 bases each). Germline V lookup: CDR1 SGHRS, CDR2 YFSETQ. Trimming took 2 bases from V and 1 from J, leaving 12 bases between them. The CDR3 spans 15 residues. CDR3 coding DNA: TGCGCCAGCAGCTTATTCCGGGACCGCCAAGAGACCCAGTACTTC. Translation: CASSLFRDRQETQYF.

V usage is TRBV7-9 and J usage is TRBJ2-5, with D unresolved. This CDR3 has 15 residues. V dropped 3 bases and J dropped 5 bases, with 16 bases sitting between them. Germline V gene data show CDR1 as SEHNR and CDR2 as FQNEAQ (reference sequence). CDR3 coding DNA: TGTGCCAGCAGCTTTGGAGTGGGAAGGCGGGAGACCCAGTACTTC. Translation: CASSFGVGRRETQYF.

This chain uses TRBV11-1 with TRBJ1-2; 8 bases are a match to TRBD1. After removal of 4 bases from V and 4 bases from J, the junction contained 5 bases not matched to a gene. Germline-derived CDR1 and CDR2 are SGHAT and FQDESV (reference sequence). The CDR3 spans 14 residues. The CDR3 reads CASSSWTGSYGYTF. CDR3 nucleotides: TGTGCCAGCAGCTCCTGGACAGGGAGCTATGGCTACACCTTC.

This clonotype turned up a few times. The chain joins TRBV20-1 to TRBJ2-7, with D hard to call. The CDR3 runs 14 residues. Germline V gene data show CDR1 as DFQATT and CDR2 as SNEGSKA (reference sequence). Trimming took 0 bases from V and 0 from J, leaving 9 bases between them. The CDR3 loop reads CSARDLTRSYEQYF. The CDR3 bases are TGCAGTGCTAGAGATCTAACCCGCTCCTACGAGCAGTACTTC.

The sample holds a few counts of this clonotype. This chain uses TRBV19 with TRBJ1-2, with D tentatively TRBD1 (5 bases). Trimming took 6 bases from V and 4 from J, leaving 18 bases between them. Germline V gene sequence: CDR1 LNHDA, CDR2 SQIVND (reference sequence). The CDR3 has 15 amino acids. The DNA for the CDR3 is TGTGCCAGTAGAACGGTGGGGGTAGATCTCTATGGCTACACCTTC. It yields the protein CASRTVGVDLYGYTF.

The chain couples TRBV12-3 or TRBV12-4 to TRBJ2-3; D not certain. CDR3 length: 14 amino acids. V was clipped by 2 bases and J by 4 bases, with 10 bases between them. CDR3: CASSLTGVPDTQYF. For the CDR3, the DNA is TGTGCCAGCAGTTTAACGGGTGTCCCAGATACGCAGTATTTT.